Following are 24 T cell receptor beta chains from one sample sequenced in a study of pediatric ulcerative colitis. Rectal tissue came from one to two pinch biopsies taken at colonoscopy. Method: immunoSEQ multiplex PCR; TCRdb's copy keeps in-frame clones and lacks some. The table shows about 36,000 clones, with 55% to 85% occurring only once. Sequences were obtained from gut tissue. The receptors were sampled from a boy younger than 18 with moderate ulcerative colitis.

The V call is TRBV30, the J call TRBJ2-7, with 9 nucleotides matching TRBD1. The CDR3 extends over 13 amino acids. Germline lookup yields CDR1 GTSNPN and CDR2 SVGIG (reference sequence). Losses at the gene ends were 3 bases for V and 5 bases for J; bases not matched to a gene: 5. DNA of the CDR3: TGTGCCTGGAGAAACAGGGGGCTGGACGAGCAGTACTTC. Protein sequence: CAWRNRGLDEQYF.

This rearrangement joins TRBV11-2 to TRBJ2-3, with TRBD2 identical over 7 bases. The CDR3 spans 15 residues. CDR1 and CDR2 from the germline V gene are SGHAT and FQNNGV. The junction had 7 bases not matched to a gene; V was cut back by 3 bases and J by 4 bases. The CDR3 DNA is TGTGCCAGCAGCTTGGGACTATCCGCGCCAGATACGCAGTATTTT. It specifies CASSLGLSAPDTQYF.

A note on this clone: Other nucleotide sequences in the sample specify the same CDR3. The chain combines TRBV6-4 with TRBJ2-1; 10 bases line up with TRBD2. The CDR3 is 15 residues long. Germline CDR1 MRHNA, CDR2 SNTAGT. V gave up 4 bases and J gave up 7 bases; unmatched junction bases: 7. The CDR3 sequence: CASSVGLAGANEQFF. DNA of the CDR3: TGTGCCAGCAGTGTAGGGCTAGCGGGAGCGAATGAGCAGTTCTTC.

The chain employs TRBV4-3 and TRBJ1-1; the match to TRBD1 covers 7 bases. Looked up from germline, CDR1 is LGHNA and CDR2 is YSLEER. Trimming took 0 bases from V and 0 from J; bases not matched to a gene: 10. This CDR3 is built from 18 residues. The CDR3 sequence: CASSQENRGAYLNTEAFF. CDR3 nucleotides: TGCGCCAGCAGCCAAGAAAACAGGGGCGCTTATTTGAACACTGAAGCTTTCTTT.

The V gene is TRBV5-1, the J gene TRBJ2-3, with TRBD1 matching 8 bases. The trim removed 1 base at V and 2 bases at J, leaving 6 bases unmatched. CDR3 length: 16 amino acids. Germline V gene lookup returns CDR1 SGHRS and CDR2 YFSETQ. The CDR3 here is CASSLSTGGLTDTQYF. As DNA, the CDR3 is TGCGCCAGCAGCTTGTCTACAGGGGGGCTCACAGATACGCAGTATTTT. The variable domain in full, with the rest retrieved from reference TRBV5-1 and TRBJ2-3, is KAGVTQTPRYLIKTRGQQVTLSCSPISGHRSVSWYQQTPGQGLQFLFEYFSETQRNKGNFPGRFSGRQFSNSRSEMNVSTLELGDSALYLCASSLSTGGLTDTQYFGPGTRLTVL.

V and J are TRBV7-6 and TRBJ2-7; 8 bases map to TRBD1. The CDR3 sequence is 16 residues long. The germline gives CDR1 SGHVS, CDR2 FNYEAQ. With 4 bases clipped from V and 2 bases from J, the junction kept 10 bases outside the gene matches. Written as DNA, the CDR3 is TGTGCCAGCAGCTCGGAAATCGGACAGGGTCCCTACGAGCAGTACTTC. It translates to CASSSEIGQGPYEQYF.

This clone has just a few counts. V usage is TRBV5-1 and J usage is TRBJ1-4; D unclear. CDR1 and CDR2 (germline): SGHRS, YFSETQ. The CDR3 contains 16 residues. V lost 0 bases, J lost 0 bases, and 9 bases lay in between. CDR3 protein: CASSLGSLATNEKLFF. The CDR3 DNA follows: TGCGCCAGCAGCTTGGGCAGCCTTGCAACTAATGAAAAACTGTTTTTT.

This chain connects TRBV7-9 to TRBJ2-2; tentative D call: TRBD2 (6 bases). CDR1 and CDR2 from the germline V gene are SEHNR and FQNEAQ (reference sequence). V lost 4 bases to trimming and J lost 0 bases, with 18 bases between them. The CDR3 has 18 amino acids. The CDR3 DNA sequence: TGTGCCAGCAGCTACCCCCGGGAGCGAGGCCCGAACACCGGGGAGCTGTTTTTT. Protein sequence: CASSYPRERGPNTGELFF. The whole variable domain, remainder taken from reference TRBV7-9 and TRBJ2-2, is DTGVSQNPRHKITKRGQNVTFRCDPISEHNRLYWYRQTLGQGPEFLTYFQNEAQLEKSRLLSDRFSAERPKGSFSTLEIQRTEQGDSAMYLCASSYPRERGPNTGELFFGEGSRLTVL.

The chain has TRBV11-2 and TRBJ2-7; 15 nucleotides align to TRBD2. CDR1 SGHAT and CDR2 FQNNGV come from the germline V gene. CDR3 size: 16 residues. Trimming at V came to 4 bases and at J to 4 bases, leaving 5 bases not matched to a gene. The CDR3 nucleotides read TGTGCCAGCAGCTCCCTCGGACTAGCGGGAGGGTACGAGCAGTACTTC. Encoded protein: CASSSLGLAGGYEQYF.

The gene calls are TRBV4-2 and TRBJ2-3; 9 nucleotides agree with TRBD2. This CDR3 has 15 amino acids. The junction had 2 bases not matched to a gene; V was cut back by 0 bases and J by 4 bases. The germline V gene has CDR1 LGHNA and CDR2 YNFKEQ. The CDR3 coding sequence is TGTGCCAGCAGCCAAGAGCGGGGGGGGCCAGATACGCAGTATTTT. Protein: CASSQERGGPDTQYF.

The CDR3 here is CASSPAGTPAETQYF. CDR3 nucleotide sequence: TGTGCCAGCTCACCAGCCGGGACTCCTGCAGAGACCCAGTACTTC. The chain joins TRBV18 to TRBJ2-5, with a possible D match to TRBD2 (6 bases). Germline CDR1 reads KGHSH; CDR2 reads LQKENI. The CDR3 contains 15 residues. Trimming cost V 2 bases and J 4 bases, with 14 bases left between them.

This chain connects TRBV27 to TRBJ2-1; perhaps TRBD1 as D (6 bases). The length of the CDR3 is 15 residues. The germline V gene encodes CDR1 MNHEY and CDR2 SMNVEV (reference sequence). Between the trimmed V and J ends, which lost 1 base and 4 bases, there was a span of 11 bases. This chain's CDR3 is CASSLFWGPYNEQFF. CDR3 coding DNA: TGTGCCAGCAGTTTATTCTGGGGGCCTTACAATGAGCAGTTCTTC.

The chain links TRBV7-9 to TRBJ2-5; D remains unclear. From germline, CDR1 is SEHNR and CDR2 FQNEAQ (reference sequence). Trimming left V 0 bases short and J 1 base short, with 6 bases between. The CDR3 is made up of 14 amino acids. CDR3: CASSLAGGQETQYF. The DNA for the CDR3 is TGTGCCAGCAGCTTAGCGGGCGGCCAAGAGACCCAGTACTTC. The complete variable domain, with remaining parts taken from reference TRBV7-9 and TRBJ2-5, reads DTGVSQNPRHKITKRGQNVTFRCDPISEHNRLYWYRQTLGQGPEFLTYFQNEAQLEKSRLLSDRFSAERPKGSFSTLEIQRTEQGDSAMYLCASSLAGGQETQYFGPGTRLLVL.

This chain connects TRBV5-8 to TRBJ2-7, with TRBD1 as a possible D gene (6 bases). Germline V gives CDR1 SGHTS, CDR2 YDEGEE. V was shortened by 2 bases and J by 3 bases, with 12 bases between the two germline ends. The CDR3 has 14 amino acids. This CDR3 reads CASSFQGFVYEQYF. CDR3 DNA sequence: TGTGCCAGCAGCTTTCAGGGGTTTGTCTACGAGCAGTACTTC.

The gene calls are TRBV5-1 and TRBJ2-7, with D unclear. V was shortened by 5 bases and J by 2 bases, with 11 bases between the two germline ends. Germline V gene data show CDR1 as SGHRS and CDR2 as YFSETQ. CDR3 length: 13 amino acids. The chain's CDR3 is CASSPRTAYEQYF. The CDR3 DNA follows: TGCGCCAGCAGTCCCCGGACGGCCTACGAGCAGTACTTC.

Only a few counts were recorded for this clone. The chain is built from TRBV21-1 and TRBJ2-2; TRBD1, the D gene given by the table, was not confirmed from the DNA. TRBV21-1 is classified as a pseudogene. The CDR3 is 13 amino acids. CDR3 protein: CASTLRGYGELFF. CDR3 in DNA: TGTGCCAGCACCTTAAGGGGTTACGGGGAGCTGTTTTTT.

The CDR3 here is CASSQEPEGFADTQYF. CDR3 DNA sequence: TGCGCCAGCAGCCAAGAGCCCGAGGGGTTCGCAGATACGCAGTATTTT. V gene TRBV4-3 combines with J gene TRBJ2-3; either TRBD1 or TRBD2 may fit D (5 bases each). This CDR3 contains 16 residues. V gave up 0 bases and J gave up 4 bases, with 14 bases separating them. Germline-derived CDR1 and CDR2 are LGHNA and YSLEER.

The CDR3 sequence: CASSPGQGVWKLFF. CDR3 DNA sequence: TGCGCCAGCAGTCCGGGACAGGGAGTTTGGAAACTGTTTTTT. The J gene is TRBJ1-4, the V gene TRBV10-2, with 9 nucleotides matching TRBD1. CDR1 WSHSY and CDR2 SAAADI come from the germline V gene. CDR3 length: 14 amino acids. The V and J ends lost 5 bases and 11 bases, in that order; junction bases with no gene match: 9.

This rearrangement joins TRBV6-5 to TRBJ2-1, with 9 bases matching TRBD1. V was clipped by 6 bases and J by 4 bases; unmatched bases: 7. Germline CDR1 is MNHEY and CDR2 is SVGAGI. This CDR3 has 15 residues. The DNA of the CDR3 is TGTGCCAGCAGGAGGGACAGGGCCTTGTACAATGAGCAGTTCTTC. Protein: CASRRDRALYNEQFF.

The rearrangement joins TRBV5-1 to TRBJ2-5, with D perhaps TRBD1 or TRBD2 (6 bases each). Germline CDR1 is SGHRS and CDR2 is YFSETQ. Trimming pared 6 bases from V and 0 bases from J, leaving 18 bases between. CDR3 length: 16 residues. The CDR3 coding sequence is TGCGCCAGCATGAAAAGGGGGGCCCTTAACCAAGAGACCCAGTACTTC. It codes for CASMKRGALNQETQYF. The whole variable domain, remainder taken from reference TRBV5-1 and TRBJ2-5, is KAGVTQTPRYLIKTRGQQVTLSCSPISGHRSVSWYQQTPGQGLQFLFEYFSETQRNKGNFPGRFSGRQFSNSRSEMNVSTLELGDSALYLCASMKRGALNQETQYFGPGTRLLVL.

The chain uses TRBV6-5 and TRBJ2-3, with 9 positions matching TRBD1. The germline gives CDR1 MNHEY, CDR2 SVGAGI. Trimming cost V 6 bases and J 8 bases; bases outside gene matches: 9. The CDR3 extends over 14 amino acids. The CDR3 here is CASRSDRGYGTQYF. In DNA, the CDR3 is TGTGCCAGCAGATCGGACAGGGGTTATGGTACGCAGTATTTT.

J is TRBJ2-7 and V is TRBV19; D perhaps matches TRBD1 (6 bases). Trimming removed 2 bases at V and 7 bases at J, with 12 bases between. CDR3 size: 13 residues. Germline CDR1 is LNHDA and CDR2 is SQIVND (reference sequence). For the CDR3, the DNA is TGTGCCAGTAGTATATGGGGGCGGCGGGAGCAGTACTTC. Translated: CASSIWGRREQYF. Full variable domain (remainder filled in from reference TRBV19 and TRBJ2-7): DGGITQSPKYLFRKEGQNVTLSCEQNLNHDAMYWYRQDPGQGLRLIYYSQIVNDFQKGDIAEGYSVSREKKESFPLTVTSAQKNPTAFYLCASSIWGRREQYFGPGTRLTVT.

This sequence joins TRBV20-1 and TRBJ2-1, with D unclear. This CDR3 region has 11 residues. Germline CDR1 reads DFQATT; CDR2 reads SNEGSKA (reference sequence). Trimming left V 6 bases short and J 9 bases short, with 12 bases between. Written as DNA, the CDR3 is TGCAGTGCCATACGTCCGGGTGAGCAGTTCTTC. Protein sequence: CSAIRPGEQFF.

This chain's CDR3 is CAVGRGRRSGNTIYF. CDR3 in DNA: TGTGCCGTGGGAAGGGGGCGTCGTTCTGGAAACACCATATATTTT. The V gene is TRBV10-3, the J gene TRBJ1-3; 7 nucleotides agree with TRBD1. V gave up 11 bases and J gave up 1 base; unmatched junction bases: 11. The CDR3 loop spans 15 amino acids. From germline, CDR1 is ENHRY and CDR2 SYGVKD.